This T cell receptor beta chain was observed in a study of technical replicates of blood from several donors. This table comes from immunoSEQ multiplex PCR, and its TCRdb copy is limited to in-frame clones, with some not included. The sample has about 81,000 clones, more than 80% seen once. The ends lost 4 bases at V and 4 bases at J; junction bases unmatched: 5. The CDR3 is 14 residues long. Per the germline V gene, CDR1 is MGHRA and CDR2 is YSYEKL. The sequence derives from a human donor in good health. Some clones in this sample may be carry-over from other donors' samples. V and J are TRBV4-1 and TRBJ2-5; 8 nucleotides align to TRBD2. Source material: PBMCs. The CDR3 DNA sequence: TGCGCCAGCAGCCCGGGGGGGCGGGGAGAGACCCAGTACTTC. Its translation is CASSPGGRGETQYF.